The next 15 T cell receptor beta chains were all read from a single sample in a study of OX40 agonist ivuxolimab in advanced cancers. Produced via immunoSEQ multiplex PCR; TCRdb's table is partial and in-frame only. Of 51,000 or so clones detected, 88% appear once; the ten largest clones hold 13% to 15%. Sequences were derived from CD4+ or CD8+ T cells sorted from blood, sampled in a trial of the OX40 agonist ivuxolimab. These receptors originate from an adult with an advanced solid tumor such as melanoma, head and neck, liver or kidney cancer.

The chain recombines TRBV2 with TRBJ1-2; the D gene is possibly TRBD1 (5 bases). Per the germline V gene, CDR1 is SNHLY and CDR2 is FYNNEI. The CDR3 runs to 16 residues. V lost 0 bases to trimming and J lost 7 bases, with 18 bases between them. In nucleotides, the CDR3 is TGTGCCAGCAGTGAAGCGACTGGTGAGGGGATTCCTGGCTACACCTTC. The encoded protein is CASSEATGEGIPGYTF.

The gene calls are TRBV29-1 and TRBJ2-7; D perhaps matches TRBD1 (5 bases). CDR1 is SQVTM and CDR2 is ANQGSEA in the germline V gene. Trimming removed 6 bases from V and 5 bases from J, with 20 bases in between. The CDR3 extends over 14 amino acids. The CDR3 protein is CSVALLGQGNEQYF. The CDR3 nucleotides read TGCAGCGTGGCCCTCCTAGGACAAGGAAACGAGCAGTACTTC.

The CDR3 reads CASAPGTGFHEQYF. As DNA, the CDR3 is TGTGCCAGTGCCCCCGGGACAGGGTTCCACGAGCAGTACTTC. The gene calls are TRBV19 and TRBJ2-5; 9 bases match TRBD1. TRBJ2-7 matches the DNA end more closely, so the J call is doubtful. This CDR3 is built from 14 residues. Germline values: CDR1 LNHDA, CDR2 SQIVND (reference sequence).

This clone was counted a few times. The chain links TRBV30 to TRBJ1-1; a weak D match, TRBD1 (6 bases). V lost 7 bases to trimming and J lost 6 bases, with 15 bases between them. In germline, CDR1 is GTSNPN, CDR2 SVGIG (reference sequence). The CDR3 length is 12 residues. CDR3 bases: TGTGCCTATGAACAGGGCTTTTCTGAAGCTTTCTTT. It yields the protein CAYEQGFSEAFF.

This sequence joins TRBV6-6 and TRBJ1-2; D may be TRBD1 (5 bases). Trimming removed 2 bases from V and 6 bases from J, with 10 bases in between. Germline V CDR1 and CDR2: MNHNY, SVGAGI (reference sequence). This CDR3 has 13 amino acids. As DNA, the CDR3 is TGTGCCAGCAGTTACCAACAGGCAGATGGCTACACCTTC. Its translation is CASSYQQADGYTF.

This chain uses TRBV4-3 with TRBJ2-7, with 11 bases lining up with TRBD1. Germline V gene data show CDR1 as LGHNA and CDR2 as YSLEER. J lost 2 bases, V lost 4 bases, and 4 bases had no gene match. The CDR3 sequence is 15 residues long. In DNA, the CDR3 is TGCGCCAGCAGCCCGGGGACAGGGGGACCCTACGAGCAGTACTTC. Translation gives CASSPGTGGPYEQYF.

This sequence joins TRBV2 and TRBJ1-2; 7 nucleotides agree with TRBD1. Germline CDR1 reads SNHLY; CDR2 reads FYNNEI. V shed 3 bases, J shed 2 bases, and the junction held 3 bases outside the gene matches. CDR3 length: 14 residues. CDR3 in amino acids: CASSDPGQNYGYTF. For the CDR3, the DNA is TGTGCCAGCAGTGACCCGGGACAGAACTATGGCTACACCTTC.

V is TRBV7-6 and J is TRBJ2-1, with TRBD2 matching over 9 bases. From germline, CDR1 is SGHVS and CDR2 FNYEAQ. CDR3 length equals 17 residues. V lost 0 bases, J lost 9 bases, and 12 bases stayed unmatched. For the CDR3, the DNA is TGTGCCAGCAGCTTAGCGGGAAGCGGGGGGACGTTGACTGAGCAGTTCTTC. This gives the protein CASSLAGSGGTLTEQFF. The variable domain in full, with the rest retrieved from reference TRBV7-6 and TRBJ2-1, is GAGVSQSPRYKVTKRGQDVALRCDPISGHVSLYWYRQALGQGPEFLTYFNYEAQQDKSGLPNDRFSAERPEGSISTLTIQRTEQRDSAMYRCASSLAGSGGTLTEQFFGPGTRLTVL.

J is TRBJ2-7 and V is TRBV18, with no clear D. The CDR3 spans 15 residues. Germline values: CDR1 KGHSH, CDR2 LQKENI. V gave up 3 bases and J gave up 2 bases, with 14 bases separating them. CDR3 sequence reads: CASSPETEATYEQYF. The CDR3, as DNA: TGTGCCAGCTCACCGGAGACGGAAGCCACCTACGAGCAGTACTTC.

This rearrangement joins TRBV19 to TRBJ2-5, with a possible D match to TRBD2 (6 bases). Germline V CDR1 and CDR2: LNHDA, SQIVND (reference sequence). V was trimmed by 5 bases and J by 5 bases, leaving 18 bases between them. The CDR3 has 15 amino acids. The CDR3 DNA reads TGTGCCAGTAGTCCCCTCTTCTCGGGGGAGGAGACCCAGTACTTC. Amino acid sequence: CASSPLFSGEETQYF.

This chain links TRBV4-1 with TRBJ2-2; TRBD1 is a possible D gene (6 bases). This CDR3 contains 15 residues. CDR1 is MGHRA and CDR2 is YSYEKL in the germline V gene. V dropped 0 bases and J dropped 2 bases, with 7 bases sitting between them. The CDR3 is CASSQEQGNTGELFF. In nucleotides, the CDR3 is TGCGCCAGCAGCCAAGAACAGGGTAACACCGGGGAGCTGTTTTTT.

CDR3 sequence: CASSVAAPYEQYF. The CDR3 DNA reads TGTGCCAGTAGCGTTGCGGCTCCCTACGAGCAGTACTTC. V usage is TRBV19 and J usage is TRBJ2-7; D remains unclear. Per the germline V gene, CDR1 is LNHDA and CDR2 is SQIVND (reference sequence). V shed 6 bases and J shed 2 bases, with 11 bases lying between them. The CDR3 loop spans 13 amino acids.

The chain employs TRBV23-1 and TRBJ1-5; a weak D match, TRBD1 (5 bases). TRBV23-1 is identified as an open reading frame with a role that is uncertain. V was clipped by 4 bases and J by 6 bases, with 25 bases between them. The CDR3 is 18 residues long. The CDR3 bases are TGCGCCAGCAGTCCCCGGGCCCGGAGGGGCCGGAGGTCTCAGCCCCAGCATTTT. Protein sequence: CASSPRARRGRRSQPQHF.

This clone has more than one count but fewer than ten. This sequence joins TRBV5-4 and TRBJ1-2; D unresolved. Germline V gene sequence: CDR1 SGHNT, CDR2 YYREEE (reference sequence). This CDR3 is 15 amino acids long. The V end lost 4 bases, the J end lost 7 bases, and 20 bases lay between the germline ends. The CDR3, as DNA: TGTGCCAGCAGCGGGGAGGCGACTTGGTTTGGTGGCTACACCTTC. Its translation is CASSGEATWFGGYTF.

The V and J genes are TRBV4-1 and TRBJ2-7, with 9 bases lining up with TRBD1. The CDR3 length is 15 residues. V gave up 1 base and J gave up 4 bases; unmatched junction bases: 5. CDR1 is MGHRA, CDR2 YSYEKL, per germline. CDR3 sequence reads: CASSQGDRGSYEQYF. CDR3 in DNA: TGCGCCAGCAGCCAAGGAGACAGGGGGTCGTACGAGCAGTACTTC.